Described below is a single TCR beta chain sequence and its context. Libraries were prepared by immunoSEQ multiplex PCR; TCRdb keeps only in-frame clonotypes and omits some of them. This table has 70,000 or so clones, more than 70% appearing once. This entry belongs to a study of OX40 agonist ivuxolimab in advanced cancers. The germline V and J ends were trimmed by 1 base and 2 bases, with 11 bases remaining between them. CDR3 size: 15 residues. The germline CDR1 and CDR2 sequences are SGHDN and FVKESK. This chain links TRBV14 with TRBJ1-1; D is unresolved. The clonotype comes from an adult with an advanced solid tumor such as melanoma, head and neck, liver or kidney cancer. The sequencing used CD4+ or CD8+ T cells sorted from blood, collected in a trial of the OX40 agonist ivuxolimab. This chain's CDR3 is CASSQGLLPNTEAFF. The CDR3 region has the DNA TGTGCCAGCAGCCAAGGTCTCCTTCCCAACACTGAAGCTTTCTTT.